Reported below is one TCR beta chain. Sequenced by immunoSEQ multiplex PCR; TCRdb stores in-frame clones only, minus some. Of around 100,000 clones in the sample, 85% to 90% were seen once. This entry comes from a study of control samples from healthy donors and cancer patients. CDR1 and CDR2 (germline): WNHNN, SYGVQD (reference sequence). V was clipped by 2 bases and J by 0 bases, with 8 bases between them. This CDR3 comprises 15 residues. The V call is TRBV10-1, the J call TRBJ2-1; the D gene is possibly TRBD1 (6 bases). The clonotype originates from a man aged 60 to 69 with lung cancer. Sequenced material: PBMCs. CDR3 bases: TGCGCCAGCAGTGAGCAGGGGAGCTCCTACAATGAGCAGTTCTTC. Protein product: CASSEQGSSYNEQFF.